This paragraph reports one T cell receptor (beta chain). There is no known antigen for this receptor. Base qualities are not provided; no much larger clone lies one nucleotide away. The sample comes from a study of cytomegalovirus exposure and HLA in healthy donors (TCRdb year 2017). Study-level background: According to a later analysis, one platform produced both the 100 to 150 validation repertoires and the 670 or so repertoires of the first cohort. High-throughput TCR immunosequencing, statistical association of individual TCRs with disease status, and machine learning were combined to predict cytomegalovirus infection status. A separate validation cohort of over 95 different subjects was used in addition to the 666-subject first cohort. The study was designed to test whether signatures of past pathogen exposure could be identified by cataloging public T cell receptors. Broad study findings and their caveats: A later analysis lacked HLA typing for the validation cohort, so it scored co-occurrence in that cohort across all 110 or so repertoires. A few of the identified cytomegalovirus-associated TCR beta chains were confirmed in vitro to be specific for cytomegalovirus antigens. Most TCR sequences were seen in very few donors, while some public TCRs were found in many individuals. A total of 150 or so TCR beta chains were listed by the study as associated with cytomegalovirus. In a later analysis, TCRs clustered in the first cohort were found to also tend to co-occur in the roughly 110 validation repertoires, with 85% to 95% of cluster scores above 0. The classifier was reported to diagnose cytomegalovirus status with high specificity and sensitivity in both the original cohort and the validation cohort. According to the authors, the approach could potentially be generalized to other disease states and immunological phenotypes.

The donors belonged to the validation cohort of around 130 subjects, which was separate from the approximately 700-subject first cohort. The CDR3 covers 16 residues, taking in both the cysteine and the phenylalanine. Of the read, only the CDR3 DNA is kept; its 48 bases are in frame from base 1. From V the trimming removes 4 bases and from J it removes 2 bases, while the gene matches leave 8 bases of the junction unaccounted for. CDR1 is given as SGHAT and CDR2 as FQNNGV, both from the germline V gene. Libraries came from the immunoSEQ multiplex PCR assay. As for the original processing: A statistical classification framework was built for diagnosing cytomegalovirus status from the catalog of TCR beta chain sequences. In its TCRdb copy, this immuneACCESS table keeps in-frame sequences only and misses some clones. Where compared with another copy, unresolved V genes explain less than half of these, and the others have no known cause. V and J calls and clone size are as listed in that table; D and trimming were resolved from the DNA. This sample gives about 78,000 clones in total; 96% of them show up just once. Roughly 1.6% of the sample comes from the top ten.

The chain uses TRBV11-2 and TRBJ2-7, with TRBD2 identical over 10 junction bases. The receptor was derived from a man aged 18 to 30 in good health and CMV-seropositive. Sequenced sample: PBMCs. In nucleotides, the sequence is TGTGCCAGCAGCTCAGTTCGAGGACTAGCGGCCTACGAGCAGTACTTC. Its protein product is CASSSVRGLAAYEQYF.